Included here is one T cell receptor (beta chain) sequence, with context. Its antigen is as yet unknown. The sample is drawn from a study of T cell clonotyping in hematopoietic cell transplantation. Study-wide results and limits: CD4 and CD8 repertoire contributions could not be separated without sorting. At the given depth, recipient repertoires were over 97% de novo clonotypes. After transplant, recipient diversity fell while pathologically expanded clonotypes grew through day 180.

CDR3 length equals 15 residues. V lost 0 bases and J 5 bases, leaving 10 bases between the germline ends. Germline lookup yields CDR1 PRHDT and CDR2 FYEKMQ (reference sequence). Produced via immunoSEQ multiplex PCR; TCRdb's table is partial and in-frame only. The sample includes nearly 70,000 clones, roughly 94% of them seen just once. The source of this sequence is a man between 50 and 59 years old in good health. Some clones in this sample may be carry-over from other donors' samples. The sequencing sample was made of peripheral blood mononuclear cells. The chain combines TRBV13 with TRBJ1-4; D is unclear. The CDR3 DNA is TGTGCCAGCAGCTTAGGCCTACGCGAGAATGAAAAACTGTTTTTT. The encoded protein is CASSLGLRENEKLFF. The variable domain in full, completed from reference TRBV13 and TRBJ1-4, reads AAGVIQSPRHLIKEKRETATLKCYPIPRHDTVYWYQQGPGQDPQFLISFYEKMQSDKGSIPDRFSAQQFSDYHSELNMSSLELGDSALYFCASSLGLRENEKLFFGSGTQLSVL.